This TCR beta chain was retrieved from a study of regulatory T cells in long-lasting Graves disease. Study as a whole: Positivity for TSH receptor antibodies plus over 5 years of antithyroid drugs meant persistent Graves' disease.

Arm-PCR of CDR3 regions and iRepertoire HTBI primers were the basis on which TCR beta libraries were built. Original processing methods: More than 55 TRBV and 14 TRBJ segments were identified across samples. TCRdb analysed the multiplex PCR reads with MiXCR anew, one entry per CDR3 protein. The V and J calls reflect TCRdb's pipeline rather than the authors' work. This sample yields 350,000 to 450,000 distinct CDR3 sequences, of which roughly a fifth are seen a single time; approximately 15% belongs to the top ten. This clonotype was counted at least ten times. Time point meaning: persistent/refractory GD, antithyroid drugs over 5 years with positive TRAb. From RNA extracted from PBMCs, the TCR library was made. American Thyroid Association guidelines defined how Graves' disease was diagnosed. Germline CDR1 is MNHEY and CDR2 is SMNVEV (reference sequence). The CDR3 runs to 14 residues. Trimming stripped 6 bases from V and 3 bases from J, with 15 bases between.

This receptor was taken from a female donor with Graves disease. V and J are TRBV27 and TRBJ2-7, with a tentative D call TRBD1 (6 bases). This sample comprised peripheral blood mononuclear cells (PBMCs), obtained when the disease was refractory, from a patient treated with antithyroid drugs. CDR3 nucleotides: TGTGCCAGCAGGAGACAGGACCCTGACTACGAGCAGTACTTC. Translation gives CASRRQDPDYEQYF.